These 5 T cell receptor beta chains came from one sample sequenced in a study of blood T cell repertoires in COVID-19. TCRdb's copy holds only in-frame clones and misses some; the assay was immunoSEQ multiplex PCR. This table has around 160,000 clones, around nine tenths appearing once. Material for sequencing was PBMCs or T cells enriched from blood (not recorded which). The receptor source for this set is a woman in her 30s with acute COVID-19.

The V and J genes are TRBV19 and TRBJ2-7, with D possibly TRBD1 on 6 matching bases. CDR1 is LNHDA, CDR2 SQIVND, per germline (reference sequence). This CDR3 region has 13 residues. V dropped 6 bases and J dropped 3 bases, with 12 bases sitting between them. The CDR3 region is CASRGASYYEQYF. In DNA form, the CDR3 reads TGTGCCAGTAGGGGGGCATCCTACTACGAGCAGTACTTC.

The rearrangement links TRBV6-5 to TRBJ1-6; 7 bases map to TRBD1. V was pared by 7 bases and J by 6 bases, with 9 bases of the junction left unmatched. The CDR3 consists of 15 residues. Germline V gene lookup returns CDR1 MNHEY and CDR2 SVGAGI. CDR3 bases: TGTGCCAGCATCCTAGGACAGGACATTAATTCACCCCTCCACTTT. It specifies CASILGQDINSPLHF.

The chain links TRBV23-1 to TRBJ2-2, with TRBD1 matching 8 bases. TRBV23-1 is placed among ORFs of uncertain function. Trimming at V came to 0 bases and at J to 5 bases, leaving 8 bases not matched to a gene. The CDR3 has 17 residues. CDR3 sequence: CASSQSGGQVTTGELFF. The CDR3 DNA follows: TGCGCCAGCAGTCAATCGGGGGGACAGGTGACAACCGGGGAGCTGTTTTTT.

Only a few counts were recorded for this clone. The chain has TRBV19 and TRBJ1-2; 8 bases agree with TRBD1. The CDR3 sequence is 15 residues long. Trimming removed 4 bases from V and 8 bases from J; junction bases left unmatched: 12. Germline CDR1 LNHDA, CDR2 SQIVND (reference sequence). CDR3: CASSTLAGGARGYTF. In DNA, the CDR3 is TGTGCCAGTAGTACCCTGGCAGGGGGCGCGAGGGGCTACACCTTC.

This clone was seen a few times. The chain employs TRBV2 and TRBJ2-7, with 8 bases matching TRBD1. Germline V CDR1 and CDR2: SNHLY, FYNNEI. With 6 bases clipped from V and 3 bases from J, the junction kept 7 bases outside the gene matches. The CDR3 is made up of 14 amino acids. CDR3 protein: CASRVGQADYEQYF. Written as DNA, the CDR3 is TGTGCCAGCAGGGTGGGACAGGCTGACTACGAGCAGTACTTC.